The 10 T cell receptor beta chains presented below share a single source sample, sequenced in a study of OX40 agonist ivuxolimab in advanced cancers. Sequencing used immunoSEQ multiplex PCR; TCRdb keeps in-frame clones, though not all of them. The sample carries roughly 45,000 clones, 80% to 90% recorded once. Sequenced material: CD4+ or CD8+ T cells sorted from blood, taken in a trial of the OX40 agonist ivuxolimab. The receptors stem from an adult with an advanced solid tumor such as melanoma, head and neck, liver or kidney cancer.

The V gene is TRBV19, the J gene TRBJ1-2; possibly TRBD1 for D (5 bases). This CDR3 is 13 amino acids long. Trimming took 8 bases from V and 5 from J, leaving 15 bases between them. Germline CDR1 reads LNHDA; CDR2 reads SQIVND (reference sequence). The CDR3 nucleotides are TGTGCCAGTCGGGACCCAGAAAGGTATGGCTACACCTTC. It translates to CASRDPERYGYTF.

The chain joins TRBV5-6 to TRBJ1-2; D unclear. The CDR3 consists of 14 residues. Germline V gene lookup returns CDR1 SGHDT and CDR2 YYEEEE. V was clipped by 0 bases and J by 8 bases, with 14 bases between them. The CDR3 bases are TGTGCCAGCAGCTTGGCTGCGGTGAGAAAAGGCTACACCTTC. This translates into CASSLAAVRKGYTF.

The rearrangement links TRBV28 to TRBJ2-7; D may be TRBD1 or TRBD2 (5 bases each). The length of the CDR3 is 16 residues. CDR1 is MDHEN and CDR2 is SYDVKM in the germline V gene. V was trimmed by 6 bases and J by 2 bases, leaving 20 bases between them. The CDR3 DNA reads TGTGCCAGCAGGGGGCCTGGGACCTCGGACCCCTACGAGCAGTACTTC. This gives the protein CASRGPGTSDPYEQYF.

CDR3 DNA: TGTGCCAGCAGTGAGCTCGGGGATCGAACTGAAGCTTTCTTT. Translation: CASSELGDRTEAFF. The chain is built from TRBV2 and TRBJ1-1; D is ambiguous. CDR3 length: 14 amino acids. Germline CDR1 and CDR2: SNHLY and FYNNEI. Trimming removed 3 bases from V and 5 bases from J, with 13 bases in between. Combining the CDR3 with reference TRBV2 and TRBJ1-1 gives the whole variable domain EPEVTQTPSHQVTQMGQEVILRCVPISNHLYFYWYRQILGQKVEFLVSFYNNEISEKSEIFDDQFSVERPDGSNFTLKIRSTKLEDSAMYFCASSELGDRTEAFFGQGTRLTVV.

The chain joins TRBV28 to TRBJ1-1, with D perhaps matching TRBD1 (6 bases). V was pared by 9 bases and J by 4 bases, with 15 bases between. Germline CDR1 reads MDHEN; CDR2 reads SYDVKM. The CDR3 contains 13 residues. The CDR3, as DNA: TGTGCCAGTAGCGGGGGCCAGGGCACTGAAGCTTTCTTT. It translates to CASSGGQGTEAFF.

This chain links TRBV27 with TRBJ2-4; 7 bases are shared with TRBD1. Germline V gene lookup returns CDR1 MNHEY and CDR2 SMNVEV (reference sequence). The CDR3 is 16 amino acids. Trimming at V came to 4 bases and at J to 0 bases, leaving 6 bases not matched to a gene. The chain's CDR3 is CASSSDRTVAKNIQYF. Here the CDR3 DNA reads TGTGCCAGCAGTTCGGACAGGACGGTAGCCAAAAACATTCAGTACTTC.

Worth noting for this clone: The sample has other DNA sequences that encode this CDR3 too. The chain has TRBV7-9 and TRBJ1-1, with D unresolved. This CDR3 spans 13 amino acids. Deletions cut 6 bases from V and 6 bases from J, with 14 bases between. Germline V gene data show CDR1 as SEHNR and CDR2 as FQNEAQ (reference sequence). The CDR3 region is CASRRHVSAEAFF. For the CDR3, the DNA is TGTGCCAGCAGACGACACGTGTCTGCTGAAGCTTTCTTT.

The chain employs TRBV5-5 and TRBJ2-7; D is unresolved. The CDR3 runs 12 residues. Trimming pared 2 bases from V and 4 bases from J, leaving 7 bases between. CDR1 and CDR2 from the germline V gene are SGHKS and YYEKEE (reference sequence). Here the CDR3 DNA reads TGTGCCAGCAGCTTATGGGGTTACGAGCAGTACTTC. It encodes CASSLWGYEQYF.

The sample holds one count of this clone. The chain has TRBV28 and TRBJ1-1; D is unresolved. V lost 1 base and J lost 11, with 17 bases in between. This CDR3 has 14 residues. Germline V gene lookup returns CDR1 MDHEN and CDR2 SYDVKM. CDR3 protein: CASSLLSKAGNAFF. CDR3 bases: TGTGCCAGCAGTTTATTGAGCAAGGCTGGGAACGCTTTCTTT. Full variable domain (outside the CDR3, taken from reference TRBV28 and TRBJ1-1): DVKVTQSSRYLVKRTGEKVFLECVQDMDHENMFWYRQDPGLGLRLIYFSYDVKMKEKGDIPEGYSVSREKKERFSLILESASTNQTSMYLCASSLLSKAGNAFFGQGTRLTVV.

The rearrangement links TRBV28 to TRBJ1-1, with D possibly matching TRBD1 (5 bases). Germline V CDR1 and CDR2: MDHEN, SYDVKM. This CDR3 comprises 14 residues. Deletions cut 6 bases from V and 1 base from J, with 12 bases between. The CDR3 loop is CASSLPDRNTEAFF. CDR3 nucleotides: TGTGCCAGCAGCTTACCTGACAGGAACACTGAAGCTTTCTTT.